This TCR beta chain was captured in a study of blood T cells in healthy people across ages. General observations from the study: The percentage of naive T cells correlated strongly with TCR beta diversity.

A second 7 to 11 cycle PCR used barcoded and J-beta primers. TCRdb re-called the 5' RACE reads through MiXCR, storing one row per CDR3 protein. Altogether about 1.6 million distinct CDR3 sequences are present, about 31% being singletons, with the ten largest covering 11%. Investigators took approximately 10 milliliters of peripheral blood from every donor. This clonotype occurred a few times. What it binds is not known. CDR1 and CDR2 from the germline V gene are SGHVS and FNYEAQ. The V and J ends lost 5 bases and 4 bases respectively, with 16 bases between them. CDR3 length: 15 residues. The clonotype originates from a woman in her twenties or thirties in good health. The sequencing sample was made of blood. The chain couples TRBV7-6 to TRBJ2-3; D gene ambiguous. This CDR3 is CASSPPDLRADTQYF. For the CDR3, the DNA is TGTGCCAGCAGCCCTCCCGACCTAAGGGCAGATACGCAGTATTTT. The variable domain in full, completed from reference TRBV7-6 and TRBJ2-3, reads GAGVSQSPRYKVTKRGQDVALRCDPISGHVSLYWYRQALGQGPEFLTYFNYEAQQDKSGLPNDRFSAERPEGSISTLTIQRTEQRDSAMYRCASSPPDLRADTQYFGPGTRLTVL.